The 29 T cell receptor beta chains reported below all come from one sample, sequenced in a study of shared clonotypes between healthy human individuals. The naive CD8 subset, CD45RO-negative cells positively selected for CCR7, excluded terminally differentiated effector memory CD45RA+ cells. Libraries were prepared by immunoSEQ multiplex PCR; TCRdb keeps only in-frame clonotypes and omits some of them. Here the sample spans roughly 2,000,000 clones, around 93% being singletons. What was sequenced was naive CD8+ T cells from PBMCs. The source is a man aged 18 to 29 in good health. Some clones in this sample may be carry-over from other donors' samples.

Comments on this clone: The identical CDR3 is also encoded by other nucleotide sequences in the sample. CDR3 nucleotides: TGTGCCAGTTCGGCGGGCGGGGAGCTGTTTTTT. Translating gives CASSAGGELFF. The V and J genes are TRBV19 and TRBJ2-2, with D tentatively TRBD2 (5 bases). Trimming stripped 8 bases from V and 7 bases from J, with 8 bases between. This CDR3 is built from 11 residues. Germline V gene lookup returns CDR1 LNHDA and CDR2 SQIVND (reference sequence).

The chain combines TRBV4-1 with TRBJ2-1, with 7 bases lining up with TRBD2. The trim removed 0 bases at V and 6 bases at J, leaving 5 bases unmatched. The V gene's germline CDR1 is MGHRA and CDR2 YSYEKL. The CDR3 totals 15 residues. For the CDR3, the DNA is TGCGCCAGCAGCCAAGATGGGCGGGGGAGCAATGAGCAGTTCTTC. Translation: CASSQDGRGSNEQFF.

V usage is TRBV7-2 and J usage is TRBJ2-3; a possible D gene is TRBD2 (5 bases). This CDR3 region has 14 residues. Germline V CDR1 and CDR2: SGHTA, FQGNSA. V lost 5 bases and J 0 bases, leaving 9 bases between the germline ends. CDR3 region: CASSPAGSTDTQYF. The CDR3 DNA sequence: TGTGCCAGCAGCCCCGCGGGCAGCACAGATACGCAGTATTTT. Supplemented by reference TRBV7-2 and TRBJ2-3, the full variable domain reads GAGVSQSPSNKVTEKGKDVELRCDPISGHTALYWYRQSLGQGLEFLIYFQGNSAPDKSGLPSDRFSAERTGGSVSTLTIQRTQQEDSAVYLCASSPAGSTDTQYFGPGTRLTVL.

This rearrangement joins TRBV9 to TRBJ2-2; maybe TRBD2 (5 bases). Germline assignment: CDR1 SGDLS and CDR2 YYNGEE. The ends were cut back, 3 bases at V and 5 bases at J, with 11 bases in the middle. The CDR3 runs 14 residues. For the CDR3, the DNA is TGTGCCAGCAGCGATAAACTAGTTACCGGGGAGCTGTTTTTT. Protein sequence: CASSDKLVTGELFF. The whole variable domain, remainder taken from reference TRBV9 and TRBJ2-2, is DSGVTQTPKHLITATGQRVTLRCSPRSGDLSVYWYQQSLDQGLQFLIQYYNGEERAKGNILERFSAQQFPDLHSELNLSSLELGDSALYFCASSDKLVTGELFFGEGSRLTVL.

The J gene is TRBJ2-5, the V gene TRBV10-2, with TRBD2 identical over 12 bases. The CDR3 is 22 amino acids. The germline V gene has CDR1 WSHSY and CDR2 SAAADI. The junction had 22 bases not matched to a gene; V was cut back by 1 base and J by 4 bases. CDR3 residues: CASSEFNFALGLAGLGIETQYF. CDR3 nucleotides: TGCGCCAGCAGTGAGTTCAATTTCGCCCTGGGACTAGCGGGTTTAGGGATAGAGACCCAGTACTTC.

CDR3 protein: CASSLVTGSGEKLFF. As DNA, the CDR3 is TGTGCCAGCAGTTTGGTGACAGGGAGTGGGGAAAAACTGTTTTTT. This chain joins TRBV28 and TRBJ1-4; TRBD1 aligns across 7 bases. V lost 3 bases and J lost 8; bases outside the gene matches: 9. The CDR3 covers 15 residues. Germline V lookup: CDR1 MDHEN, CDR2 SYDVKM.

The chain links TRBV7-6 to TRBJ1-1, with D possibly TRBD1 on 5 matching bases. V was cut by 2 bases and J by 0 bases, with 19 bases left in between. Germline V gene data show CDR1 as SGHVS and CDR2 as FNYEAQ. This CDR3 spans 18 amino acids. The CDR3 nucleotides read TGTGCCAGCAGCTTATCGGCGGGGGATGGTTTGGTGAACACTGAAGCTTTCTTT. Protein product: CASSLSAGDGLVNTEAFF.

The J gene is TRBJ2-7, the V gene TRBV7-6, with a tentative D call TRBD1 (6 bases). The germline gives CDR1 SGHVS, CDR2 FNYEAQ. This CDR3 spans 15 amino acids. The V gene lost 5 bases and the J gene lost 2 bases, with 16 bases spanning the gap. The CDR3 nucleotides read TGTGCCAGCAGCCTAGAGACAGGATTAGCCTACGAGCAGTACTTC. Translating it yields CASSLETGLAYEQYF.

V is TRBV5-4 and J is TRBJ2-7, with D perhaps matching TRBD2 (5 bases). The length of the CDR3 is 13 residues. V was shortened by 1 base and J by 5 bases, with 10 bases between the two germline ends. The germline gives CDR1 SGHNT, CDR2 YYREEE (reference sequence). The CDR3, as DNA: TGTGCCAGCAGCTTGTGGACGGGAAACGAGCAGTACTTC. Its translation is CASSLWTGNEQYF.

The V gene is TRBV14, the J gene TRBJ1-2, with D possibly being TRBD1 (5 bases). V was shortened by 0 bases and J by 8 bases, with 22 bases between the two germline ends. The CDR3 is made up of 17 amino acids. Germline values: CDR1 SGHDN, CDR2 FVKESK. The CDR3 protein is CASSQDYAGSFWDGYTF. The CDR3 nucleotides read TGTGCCAGCAGCCAAGATTACGCCGGGAGCTTCTGGGACGGCTACACCTTC.

The chain uses TRBV13 and TRBJ2-4; possibly TRBD2 for D (5 bases). Per the germline V gene, CDR1 is PRHDT and CDR2 is FYEKMQ (reference sequence). The germline V and J ends were trimmed by 2 bases and 5 bases, with 16 bases remaining between them. The CDR3 contains 16 residues. CDR3 in amino acids: CASSLSSRGPENIQYF. CDR3 bases: TGTGCCAGCAGCTTAAGCTCCCGAGGGCCGGAAAACATTCAGTACTTC.

Concerning this clone: Other DNA sequences within the sample encode an identical CDR3. The chain carries TRBV27 and TRBJ2-1; D gene uncertain. There are 15 residues in the CDR3. The V and J ends lost 6 bases and 0 bases respectively, with 12 bases between them. CDR1 MNHEY and CDR2 SMNVEV come from the germline V gene (reference sequence). DNA of the CDR3: TGTGCCAGCAGCTTTGACCCGAGCTCCTACAATGAGCAGTTCTTC. Protein product: CASSFDPSSYNEQFF.

The V call is TRBV27, the J call TRBJ2-5, with 9 bases identical to TRBD1. This CDR3 has 15 residues. J lost 4 bases, V lost 3 bases, and 6 bases had no gene match. Germline V CDR1 and CDR2: MNHEY, SMNVEV (reference sequence). CDR3 protein: CASSFGTGMGETQYF. The CDR3 coding sequence is TGTGCCAGCAGTTTTGGGACAGGGATGGGAGAGACCCAGTACTTC.

V and J are TRBV11-2 and TRBJ2-3, with 11 bases fitting TRBD2. The CDR3 totals 15 residues. In germline, CDR1 is SGHAT, CDR2 FQNNGV. The junction had 1 base not matched to a gene; V was cut back by 5 bases and J by 0 bases. CDR3 amino acids: CASSRTSGSTDTQYF. CDR3 DNA sequence: TGTGCCAGCAGCCGGACTAGCGGGAGCACAGATACGCAGTATTTT.

The rearrangement links TRBV2 to TRBJ2-1; D is unresolved. Per germline, CDR1 SNHLY and CDR2 FYNNEI. Trimming stripped 1 base from V and 10 bases from J, with 8 bases between. This CDR3 contains 12 residues. Written as DNA, the CDR3 is TGTGCCAGCAGTGAAGTCCAAGTAGAGCAGTTCTTC. This translates into CASSEVQVEQFF.

In regard to this clone: Other DNA sequences within the sample encode an identical CDR3. The chain links TRBV27 to TRBJ1-1; D remains unclear. CDR3 size: 13 residues. Germline V gives CDR1 MNHEY, CDR2 SMNVEV (reference sequence). V was trimmed by 2 bases and J by 3 bases, leaving 7 bases between them. The CDR3 here is CASSLGPYTEAFF. The CDR3, as DNA: TGTGCCAGCAGTTTAGGCCCCTACACTGAAGCTTTCTTT.

This clone was seen more than once but under ten times. The chain uses TRBV9 and TRBJ1-5; tentatively, D is TRBD1 (5 bases). This CDR3 has 15 amino acids. V shed 0 bases and J shed 0 bases, with 7 bases lying between them. The germline CDR1 and CDR2 sequences are SGDLS and YYNGEE. In DNA form, the CDR3 reads TGTGCCAGCAGCGTAGACCAGGGTAGCAATCAGCCCCAGCATTTT. Translating it yields CASSVDQGSNQPQHF.

The J gene is TRBJ2-7, the V gene TRBV28; 10 nucleotides agree with TRBD1. This CDR3 spans 13 amino acids. Trimming cost V 8 bases and J 4 bases; bases outside gene matches: 5. Germline CDR1 MDHEN, CDR2 SYDVKM. Here the CDR3 DNA reads TGTGCCAGCCCCGGGACAGGGGAGTACGAGCAGTACTTC. This codes for CASPGTGEYEQYF. The full variable domain, in which reference TRBV28 and TRBJ2-7 provide the parts outside the CDR3, is DVKVTQSSRYLVKRTGEKVFLECVQDMDHENMFWYRQDPGLGLRLIYFSYDVKMKEKGDIPEGYSVSREKKERFSLILESASTNQTSMYLCASPGTGEYEQYFGPGTRLTVT.

This rearrangement joins TRBV6-1 to TRBJ1-1; a possible D gene is TRBD1 (6 bases). Trimming left V 11 bases short and J 1 base short, with 14 bases between. CDR1 is MNHNS and CDR2 is SASEGT in the germline V gene. CDR3 length: 13 residues. The CDR3 reads CAVMGHRNTEAFF. The CDR3, as DNA: TGTGCCGTTATGGGACACCGGAACACTGAAGCTTTCTTT.

The rearrangement links TRBV6-5 to TRBJ2-7, with 11 bases aligning to TRBD1. Trimming removed 7 bases from V and 5 bases from J; junction bases left unmatched: 7. Germline V gene data show CDR1 as MNHEY and CDR2 as SVGAGI. The CDR3 consists of 14 residues. The CDR3 region has the DNA TGTGCCAGCATCGCGGACAGGGGGCTCAACGAGCAGTACTTC. The encoded protein is CASIADRGLNEQYF.

The chain recombines TRBV7-7 with TRBJ2-1; D might be TRBD2 (6 bases). CDR1 and CDR2 (germline): SSHAT, FNYEAQ (reference sequence). The V end lost 2 bases, the J end lost 2 bases, and 16 bases lay between the germline ends. CDR3 size: 17 residues. CDR3 in DNA: TGTGCCAGCAGCTTACTTCTTGGGCGGGGAACCTACAATGAGCAGTTCTTC. Translation gives CASSLLLGRGTYNEQFF. Combining the CDR3 with reference TRBV7-7 and TRBJ2-1 gives the whole variable domain GAGVSQSPRYKVTKRGQDVTLRCDPISSHATLYWYQQALGQGPEFLTYFNYEAQPDKSGLPSDRFSAERPEGSISTLTIQRTEQRDSAMYRCASSLLLGRGTYNEQFFGPGTRLTVL.

The CDR3 spells CASSLGDRGGQPQHF. The CDR3 nucleotides are TGTGCCAGCAGCTTAGGGGACAGGGGCGGCCAGCCCCAGCATTTT. The chain employs TRBV7-6 and TRBJ1-5; 10 nucleotides line up with TRBD1. This CDR3 is built from 15 residues. V lost 1 base to trimming and J lost 7 bases; unmatched junction nucleotides: 4. CDR1 SGHVS and CDR2 FNYEAQ come from the germline V gene.

The chain carries TRBV19 and TRBJ2-3, with TRBD2 matching 7 bases. CDR3 length: 16 residues. V gave up 5 bases and J gave up 2 bases; unmatched junction bases: 10. CDR1 is LNHDA and CDR2 is SQIVND in the germline V gene (reference sequence). CDR3 in amino acids: CASSVPAGPSTDTQYF. Written as DNA, the CDR3 is TGTGCCAGTAGTGTCCCAGCGGGACCTTCCACAGATACGCAGTATTTT.

This chain joins TRBV10-3 and TRBJ2-5; 9 positions match TRBD1. The end of the DNA fits TRBJ2-7 better, so the J call may be wrong. This CDR3 comprises 14 residues. From germline, CDR1 is ENHRY and CDR2 SYGVKD. The CDR3 protein is CAISDGTGSYEQYF. Written as DNA, the CDR3 is TGTGCCATCAGTGATGGGACAGGGTCGTACGAGCAGTACTTC.

The chain carries TRBV28 and TRBJ1-5, with unresolved D. Trimming took off 1 base at V and 0 bases at J, with 7 bases between the two ends. Germline V lookup: CDR1 MDHEN, CDR2 SYDVKM. This CDR3 is 15 amino acids long. CDR3 nucleotide sequence: TGTGCCAGCAGTTTATACAGTGATAGCAATCAGCCCCAGCATTTT. Translating it yields CASSLYSDSNQPQHF.

The chain links TRBV6-4 to TRBJ2-1; the D gene is possibly TRBD1 (6 bases). The CDR3 runs to 16 residues. V was cut by 0 bases and J by 6 bases, with 15 bases left in between. The V gene's germline CDR1 is MRHNA and CDR2 SNTAGT. The CDR3 DNA reads as TGTGCCAGCAGTGACTCAGGTGGGGGCGCGGGCAATGAGCAGTTCTTC. Protein: CASSDSGGGAGNEQFF.

The J gene is TRBJ2-7, the V gene TRBV14; the D gene could be TRBD1 or TRBD2 (5 bases each). This CDR3 comprises 16 residues. Germline V gene lookup returns CDR1 SGHDN and CDR2 FVKESK. The germline V and J ends were trimmed by 1 base and 5 bases, with 18 bases remaining between them. In DNA, the CDR3 is TGTGCCAGCAGCCAAGGTATCGCTTGGGGGATCGACGAGCAGTACTTC. It translates to CASSQGIAWGIDEQYF.

The chain combines TRBV19 with TRBJ2-7; TRBD1 aligns across 9 bases. The V gene end was trimmed by 5 bases and the J gene end by 2 bases; junction bases not matched to a gene: 19. The CDR3 runs to 19 residues. Germline CDR1 is LNHDA and CDR2 is SQIVND (reference sequence). Written as DNA, the CDR3 is TGTGCCAGTAGTCCGGGACAGGGCTCAGTCCACCTCCCCGCCTACGAGCAGTACTTC. Translating it yields CASSPGQGSVHLPAYEQYF.

This chain links TRBV5-1 with TRBJ1-2; 8 nucleotides match TRBD1. The V gene's germline CDR1 is SGHRS and CDR2 YFSETQ. The length of the CDR3 is 19 residues. J lost 2 bases, V lost 4 bases, and 19 bases had no gene match. In DNA form, the CDR3 reads TGCGCCAGCAGCCGAGATACAGGGGGAGCTGTTGATTGGAACTATGGCTACACCTTC. This encodes CASSRDTGGAVDWNYGYTF. Using reference TRBV5-1 and TRBJ1-2 for the parts outside the CDR3, the full variable domain is KAGVTQTPRYLIKTRGQQVTLSCSPISGHRSVSWYQQTPGQGLQFLFEYFSETQRNKGNFPGRFSGRQFSNSRSEMNVSTLELGDSALYLCASSRDTGGAVDWNYGYTFGSGTRLTVV.